Listed here is a single T cell receptor beta chain. The entry originates in a study of CD8+ T cells in alopecia areata. Isolated RNA was reverse transcribed into cDNA used as the sequencing template. Produced via immunoSEQ multiplex PCR; TCRdb's table is partial and in-frame only. This sample has 200,000 to 250,000 clones, with 67% found just once. V lost 3 bases to trimming and J lost 6 bases, with 15 bases between them. The CDR3 extends over 15 amino acids. Germline V CDR1 and CDR2: SNHLY, FYNNEI. The V call is TRBV2, the J call TRBJ1-5; a possible D gene is TRBD1 (5 bases). This clonotype was sampled from a human donor with alopecia areata. The sample was CD4+ T cells sorted from blood, taken at week 0. In nucleotides, the CDR3 is TGTGCCAGCAGTGATGGGCACACTAGGGGTCAGCCCCAGCATTTT. Residues: CASSDGHTRGQPQHF.